The present T cell receptor (beta chain) was sequenced within a study of identical twins. Notes on the study in general: There is a chance that invariant MAIT and iNKT cells partially muddied zero-insertion analyses. Out-of-frame alpha sequences common to twins exhibited an excess of low generation probability. The models systematically underestimated how much out-of-frame TCR alpha was shared in monozygotic twins.

A note on this clonotype: The antigen remains unidentified.

Germline CDR1 is SGHRS and CDR2 is YFSETQ. The CDR3 has 14 residues. V was trimmed by 1 base and J by 1 base, leaving 8 bases between them. A universal primer site came from template switching; cDNA carried unique molecular identifiers. TCRdb processed the 5' RACE reads anew with MiXCR; each CDR3 protein has one entry. The data hold over 200,000 distinct CDR3 sequences, with about 10% observed a single time. Input material: memory T cells sorted from blood. The origin of this receptor is a man aged 45-65 years in good health. The genes are TRBV5-1 and TRBJ2-5; no clear D. CDR3 region: CASSLFPGQETQYF. In nucleotides, the CDR3 is TGCGCCAGCAGCTTGTTTCCTGGCCAAGAGACCCAGTACTTC.